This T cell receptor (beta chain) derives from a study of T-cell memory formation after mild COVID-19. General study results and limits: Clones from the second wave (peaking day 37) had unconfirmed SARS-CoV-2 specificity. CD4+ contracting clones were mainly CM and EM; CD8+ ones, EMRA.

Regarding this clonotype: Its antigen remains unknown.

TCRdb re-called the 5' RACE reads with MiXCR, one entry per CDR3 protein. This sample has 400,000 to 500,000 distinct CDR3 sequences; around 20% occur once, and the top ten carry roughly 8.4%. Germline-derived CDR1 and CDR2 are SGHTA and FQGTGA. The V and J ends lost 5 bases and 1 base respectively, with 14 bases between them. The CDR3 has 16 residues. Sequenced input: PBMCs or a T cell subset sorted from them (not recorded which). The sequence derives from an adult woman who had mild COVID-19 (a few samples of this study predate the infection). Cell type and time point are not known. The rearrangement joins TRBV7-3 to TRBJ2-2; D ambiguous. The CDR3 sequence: CASSLLGLRNTGELFF. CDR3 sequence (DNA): TGTGCCAGCAGCCTATTGGGGTTAAGGAACACCGGGGAGCTGTTTTTT.